This T cell receptor (beta chain) came from a study of a mutant IDH1 vaccine in newly diagnosed glioma. The table came from immunoSEQ multiplex PCR; TCRdb's copy has only in-frame clones and leaves some out. Counted here are approximately 50,000 clones, around 86% occurring once; the ten biggest clones make up roughly 1.4%. Time point indicated: week 23, last vaccination. A single vaccine dose contained 300 ug of mutant IDH1 20-mer peptide, and topical imiquimod was used with it. To note about this clone: Its antigen is unidentified. Other DNA sequences in the sample encode the same CDR3.

Trimming left V 3 bases short and J 0 bases short, with 4 bases between. The CDR3 totals 13 residues. Per germline, CDR1 ENHRY and CDR2 SYGVKD. The clonotype comes from a man aged 40-50 years with glioma. This sample comprised PBMCs, obtained from a glioma patient whose treatment included an IDH1 peptide vaccine. The rearrangement uses TRBV10-3 and TRBJ2-3; D gene ambiguous. This chain's CDR3 is CAISEPSTDTQYF. The CDR3, as DNA: TGTGCCATCAGTGAACCGAGCACAGATACGCAGTATTTT.